A selection of T cell receptor beta chains follows, all from one sample in a study of T cell clones after liver transplantation. Data came from immunoSEQ multiplex PCR; TCRdb stores just in-frame clones and leaves some out. The sample has 40,000 to 65,000 clones; approximately 84% are singletons. Here the sequenced sample was CD4+ T cells from blood, taken before liver transplant. The receptors shown here come from a human donor who received a liver transplant. Both conserved end residues are part of each CDR3. A D gene is named only where the DNA matches it firmly. Size tells how often a clone was seen (once, few, many) or the class of an expanded clone, and some rows leave it out.

>TRBV19|-|TRBD2|TRBJ2-1
TGTGCCAGTAGTATAACCTTAGCGGGGGCCTACAATGAGCAGTTCTTC
CASSITLAGAYNEQFF
>TRBV30|-|-|TRBJ1-1
TGTGCCTGGAGAAGTCAGTTGAACACTGAAGCTTTCTTT
CAWRSQLNTEAFF
>TRBV19|-|-|TRBJ1-2
TGTGCCAGTAGTATCGGTCGAAGGGATGGCTACACCTTC
CASSIGRRDGYTF
>TRBV29-1|-|-|TRBJ1-2
TGCAGCGTTCAGGAGAACTATGGCTACACCTTC
CSVQENYGYTF
>TRBV19|-|-|TRBJ2-5
TGTGCCAGTAGTCTAGGGAACCAAGAGACCCAGTACTTC
CASSLGNQETQYF
>TRBV5-4|-|TRBD1|TRBJ1-4
TGTGCCAGCAGACAAGGGACAGATGAAAAACTGTTTTTT
CASRQGTDEKLFF
>TRBV7-9|-|TRBD2|TRBJ2-3
TGTGCCAGCAGTCTAGCGGGAGGAACAGATACGCAGTATTTT
CASSLAGGTDTQYF
>TRBV27|-|TRBD1|TRBJ1-1
TGTGCCAGCAGCCCCGGGACAGGGTTGAACACTGAAGCTTTCTTT
CASSPGTGLNTEAFF
>TRBV28|-|-|TRBJ2-7
TGTGCCAGCAGTTTGGGTGGTGTGACTACCTACGAGCAGTACTTC
CASSLGGVTTYEQYF
>TRBV5-1|-|TRBD2|TRBJ2-1
TGCGCCAGCAGATCTAGCGGGGGAAGCTCCCACAATGAGCAGTTCTTC
CASRSSGGSSHNEQFF
>TRBV4-1|few|-|TRBJ2-1
TGCGCCAGCAGCCAAAAGAGTCCCGTACCGTTCTACAATGAGCAGTTCTTC
CASSQKSPVPFYNEQFF
>TRBV19|-|-|TRBJ1-5
TGTGCCAGTAGTATGGGGGTAGGCCGAAGCTATAGCAATCAGCCCCAGCATTTT
CASSMGVGRSYSNQPQHF
>TRBV2|-|-|TRBJ2-3
TGTGCCAGCAGTGAGGGCGGACAACTGCTCACAGATACGCAGTATTTT
CASSEGGQLLTDTQYF
>TRBV6-5|once|-|TRBJ1-6
TGTGCCAGCAGTTATTCGGGCGACGGCGATTCACCCCTCCACTTT
CASSYSGDGDSPLHF
>TRBV6-5|-|-|TRBJ1-5
TGTGCCAGCAGTTACGAAGGTAGCAATCAGCCCCAGCATTTT
CASSYEGSNQPQHF
>TRBV4-2|-|TRBD1|TRBJ2-7
TGTGCCAGCAGCCCGGCCCCCGGGACAGGGCCCAACGAGCAGTACTTC
CASSPAPGTGPNEQYF
>TRBV4-1|-|-|TRBJ1-5
TGCGCCAGCAGCCAAGGAGGTTATAGCAATCAGCCCCAGCATTTT
CASSQGGYSNQPQHF
>TRBV18|-|-|TRBJ1-2
TGTGCCAGCTCCCCCTCCGGGCCATCTGGGGGCTACACCTTC
CASSPSGPSGGYTF
>TRBV4-3|-|-|TRBJ2-7
TGCGCCAGCAGCCAAGAAGCAGAAGTCGGGTCCTACGAGCAGTACTTC
CASSQEAEVGSYEQYF
>TRBV29-1|-|-|TRBJ2-4
TGCAGCGTTGCTATTGCGGGGTATAGCATTCAGTACTTC
CSVAIAGYSIQYF
>TRBV5-1|-|TRBD1|TRBJ1-3
TGCGCCAGCAGCTATTCGGACAGGGACCTCTCTGGAAACACCATATATTTT
CASSYSDRDLSGNTIYF
>TRBV7-8|-|TRBD1|TRBJ1-2
TGTGCCAGCAGCTCCGGTACCGGGACAGGGGGAAACTATGGCTACACCTTC
CASSSGTGTGGNYGYTF
>TRBV7-3|-|-|TRBJ2-5
TGTGCCAGCAGCTTGACAGGCTTAGGGGAGACCCAGTACTTC
CASSLTGLGETQYF